This T cell receptor (beta chain) is drawn from a study of T-cell memory formation after mild COVID-19. General study findings and limits: Specificity for SARS-CoV-2 was not confirmed among the second-wave clones peaking on day 37. Shrinking CD4+ clones resided mostly in CM and EM, and CD8+ ones in EMRA.

The germline gives CDR1 MNHEY, CDR2 SVGAGI. V dropped 10 bases and J dropped 1; count of bases not matched to a gene: 8. The CDR3 runs 14 residues. In regard to this clonotype: What it recognizes is unknown.

TCRdb reanalysed the 5' RACE reads using MiXCR and keeps one entry per CDR3 protein. This table has about 210,000 distinct CDR3 sequences, 8% to 11% appearing once. This chain connects TRBV6-5 to TRBJ2-7; 9 nucleotides line up with TRBD1. What was sequenced was PBMCs or a T cell subset sorted from them (not recorded which). The clonotype comes from a man between 18 and 35 years old who had mild COVID-19 (a few samples of this study predate the infection). Cell type and time point are not known. The CDR3 nucleotides read TGTGCCACCATTCGGGACAGGGCGTCCTACGAGCAGTACTTC. Translation gives CATIRDRASYEQYF.